The T cell receptor beta chain under discussion was sequenced for a study of T-cell memory formation after mild COVID-19. Notes on the study in general: The pre-infection memory compartment contained some responding clones, suggesting cross-reactive memory joined. Clones that contracted from day 15 to 85 had balanced CD4/CD8; later expanders were CD4+ biased.

Comment on this clonotype: No antigen is known for it.

TCRdb re-analysed the 5' RACE reads in MiXCR, keeping a single row per CDR3 protein. Among just over 60,000 distinct CDR3 sequences, approximately 9% were seen once, and the ten largest hold around 1.1%. The sequencing sample was made of PBMCs or a T cell subset sorted from them (not recorded which). This receptor was identified in a man younger than 30 who had mild COVID-19 (a few samples of this study predate the infection). Cell type and time point are not known.

The CDR3 is CASSLDRLNYGYTF. The DNA for the CDR3 is TGTGCCAGCAGCTTGGATCGGCTAAACTATGGCTACACCTTC. The chain employs TRBV5-6 and TRBJ1-2, with no clear D. Germline assignment: CDR1 SGHDT and CDR2 YYEEEE. The CDR3 sequence is 14 residues long. V lost 0 bases, J lost 2 bases, and 8 bases lay in between.